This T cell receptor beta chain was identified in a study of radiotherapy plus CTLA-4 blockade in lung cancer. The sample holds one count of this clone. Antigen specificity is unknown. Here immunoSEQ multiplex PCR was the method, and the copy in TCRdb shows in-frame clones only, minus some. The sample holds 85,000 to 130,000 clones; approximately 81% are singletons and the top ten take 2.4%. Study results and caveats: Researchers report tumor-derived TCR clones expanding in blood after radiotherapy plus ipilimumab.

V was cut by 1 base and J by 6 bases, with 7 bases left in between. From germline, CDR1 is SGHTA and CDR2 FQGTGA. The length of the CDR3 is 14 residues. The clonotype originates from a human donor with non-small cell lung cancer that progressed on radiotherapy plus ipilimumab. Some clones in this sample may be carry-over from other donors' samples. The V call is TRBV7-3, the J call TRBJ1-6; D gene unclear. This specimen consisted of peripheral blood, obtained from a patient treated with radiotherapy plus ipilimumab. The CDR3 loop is CASSLNGANSPLHF. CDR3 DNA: TGTGCCAGCAGCTTAAACGGTGCTAATTCACCCCTCCACTTT.